These 8 T cell receptor beta chains were all obtained from the same sample, sequenced in a study of shared clonotypes between healthy human individuals. Method: immunoSEQ multiplex PCR; TCRdb's copy keeps in-frame clones and lacks some. The sample lists some 700,000 clones, around 91% occurring once. Sequenced material: memory CD8+ T cells from PBMCs. As to subset: CD45RO+ cells pooled with CCR7-negative TemRA cells. These TCRs come from a man between 18 and 29 years old in good health. Some clones in this sample may be carry-over from other donors' samples.

This sequence joins TRBV27 and TRBJ2-7; D may correspond to TRBD1 or TRBD2 (5 bases each). Germline V gene data show CDR1 as MNHEY and CDR2 as SMNVEV (reference sequence). There are 19 residues in the CDR3. V shed 1 base and J shed 2 bases, with 24 bases lying between them. The CDR3 is CASSLLKGARGISPYEQYF. In DNA, the CDR3 is TGTGCCAGCAGTTTATTGAAGGGCGCTCGGGGCATTTCCCCCTACGAGCAGTACTTC.

The chain joins TRBV11-1 to TRBJ1-3; 7 bases line up with TRBD1. Trimming cost V 5 bases and J 4 bases; bases outside gene matches: 11. In germline, CDR1 is SGHAT, CDR2 FQDESV (reference sequence). CDR3 size: 16 residues. The CDR3 DNA is TGTGCCAGCAGCACCCCCGACAGGGTCAAAGGAAACACCATATATTTT. It specifies CASSTPDRVKGNTIYF.

V and J are TRBV15 and TRBJ2-1; 13 nucleotides agree with TRBD2. CDR3 length: 17 residues. V gave up 2 bases and J gave up 6 bases; unmatched junction bases: 7. The V gene's germline CDR1 is LNHNV and CDR2 YYDKDF (reference sequence). CDR3 DNA: TGTGCCACCAGCAGAACTAGCGGGAGGGACCCCTCCAATGAGCAGTTCTTC. It encodes CATSRTSGRDPSNEQFF.

This chain joins TRBV10-3 and TRBJ2-1; 8 bases map to TRBD2. This CDR3 region has 17 residues. Trimming cost V 4 bases and J 0 bases; bases outside gene matches: 8. CDR1 and CDR2 from the germline V gene are ENHRY and SYGVKD. The CDR3 bases are TGTGCCATCAGTGTCAACAGCGGGAGCGGCTCCTACAATGAGCAGTTCTTC. It yields the protein CAISVNSGSGSYNEQFF.

This chain uses TRBV21-1 with TRBJ1-3. TRBV21-1 is classified as a pseudogene. The CDR3 covers 18 residues. The CDR3 here is CARGGGFVLCSSGNTIYF. The CDR3 nucleotides read TGTGCCAGAGGGGGGGGTTTTGTTCTCTGCTCCTCTGGAAACACCATATATTTT.

The chain recombines TRBV6-5 with TRBJ2-7, with 9 nucleotides matching TRBD2. J lost 4 bases, V lost 0 bases, and 7 bases had no gene match. Germline CDR1 MNHEY, CDR2 SVGAGI. This CDR3 has 16 residues. CDR3 sequence: CASSYSASGNPYEQYF. Written as DNA, the CDR3 is TGTGCCAGCAGTTACTCAGCTAGCGGGAACCCTTACGAGCAGTACTTC.

This clone was picked up one time. The V gene is TRBV6-5, the J gene TRBJ2-1, with D unresolved. This CDR3 spans 12 amino acids. Germline loops: CDR1 MNHEY, CDR2 SVGAGI. The germline V and J ends were trimmed by 2 bases and 5 bases, with 4 bases remaining between them. Here the CDR3 DNA reads TGTGCCAGCAGTTACAGGGACAATGAGCAGTTCTTC. This encodes CASSYRDNEQFF.

In the case of this clone: Other DNA sequences in this sample translate to the same CDR3. This sequence joins TRBV4-3 and TRBJ2-7; 10 nucleotides agree with TRBD1. V shed 4 bases, J shed 2 bases, and the junction held 2 bases outside the gene matches. The CDR3 totals 14 residues. Germline CDR1 reads LGHNA; CDR2 reads YSLEER. The CDR3 here is CASSPGTGAYEQYF. The CDR3 bases are TGCGCCAGCAGCCCCGGGACAGGGGCCTACGAGCAGTACTTC.